This T cell receptor (beta chain) was captured in a study of cytomegalovirus exposure and HLA in healthy donors (dated by TCRdb to the late 2010s). Regarding the complete study: An earlier analysis of several hundred of the donors reported 250 to 300 Gb of sequence data and 120 million or so unique TCR beta sequences from approximately 180 million T cells. Donor age, sex, ethnicity and CMV serostatus were compiled alongside the repertoire data. Typing coverage varied by locus: roughly 629-640 donors for A, B, C, DRB1 and DQB1; roughly 520 for DQA1; about 600 for DPA1; some 470 for DPB1. Genome-wide SNP genotypes for about 65% of the roughly 670 donors were used in a later genetic analysis, which treated that subset as a discovery cohort. The genetic ancestry cluster associated with self-reported Caucasian donors included 80% to 90% of the 398 genotyped donors. About 280 gigabases of sequencing data and around 80 million unique TCR sequences made up an early release that covered approximately 650 HLA-typed donors. HLA typing covered class I and class II loci at four-digit resolution. The study aimed to test whether cataloging public T cell receptors could reveal signatures of past pathogen exposure. Rather than using new phenotypic data, the later analysis identified candidate immune exposures from TCR beta sequences and from how often those sequences occurred across donors. Because of strong linkage in the cohort, roughly five DR-DQ haplotypes were treated as single units for association and clustering. Every discovery cohort repertoire had been produced on one sequencing platform. To predict cytomegalovirus infection status, the study brought together high-throughput TCR immunosequencing, statistical association of individual TCRs with disease status, and machine learning. An earlier analysis of 587 of the donors used high-throughput TCR beta sequencing to judge whether each TCR beta V gene segment behaved as functional or pseudogenic. Besides the first cohort of around 700 subjects, a separate validation cohort made up of 120 different subjects was used. Across under 500 genotyped donors of the cohort, an average of roughly 200,000 unique TCR beta nucleotide sequences per donor were sequenced, and 15% to 20% of those sequences were non-productive. The study profiled the T cell repertoires of about 640 subjects by immunosequencing and related them to cytomegalovirus serostatus. To study patterns of TCR occurrence, a later analysis re-analyzed previously published TCR beta repertoires from 550 to 800 donors and added high-resolution HLA genotyping.

The cohort was made up of 500 to 800 healthy bone marrow donors. At the time of sampling, every cohort member was nominally healthy, though immune exposures that went unrecorded were likely present. The donor was CMV seropositive and was included in the group of some 290 seropositive cohort members. A peripheral blood sample was collected from each donor, and TCR beta sequencing was performed on peripheral blood mononuclear cells. The Qiagen DNeasy Blood Extraction Kit was used to extract genomic DNA from the blood cell samples. Measured from the cysteine to the phenylalanine, the CDR3 is 14 residues long. Only the CDR3 portion is preserved as DNA: 42 bases, with reading frame beginning at the first base. The protocol used for the library was the immunoSEQ multiplex PCR assay. For the multiplex PCR, a mixture combining 60 forward primers for TCR Vbeta segments and 13 reverse primers for TCR Jbeta segments was used. A multiplex PCR assay on genomic DNA amplified the CDR3 region of rearranged TCR beta genes. The amplified TCR beta libraries were sequenced on the Illumina HiSeq System as 87-base-pair reads. Turning to the authors' computational methods: Across the 500 to 750 repertoires, a later analysis counted tens of millions of unique TCR beta chains, 9 million to 14 million of which were shared by at least two donors. A nearest-neighbor algorithm error-corrected the raw reads and collapsed the reads into unique sequences, merging closely related sequences to remove PCR and sequencing errors. CDR3 sequences were aligned to IMGT reference sequences to assign V, D and J gene segments. For a sequence to be retained, a match of at least six nucleotides to both a V gene segment and a J gene segment was required. Rearrangements were classified as productive when the CDR3 lacked stop codons and remained in frame with V and J, and all other rearrangements were classified as non-productive. CDR3 was defined by IMGT convention, running from the second conserved V-encoded cysteine to the conserved J-encoded phenylalanine. In an earlier analysis of more than 550 of the donors, sequences lacking an unambiguous match to a single V gene segment were excluded. An earlier analysis of 587 of the donors called V segments functional above 56.7% productive rearrangements and segregating when the between-donor standard deviation exceeded 5%. A statistical classification framework was built to diagnose cytomegalovirus status from the catalog of TCR beta chain sequences. A later analysis assigned V and J genes by comparing TCR nucleotide sequences with IMGT/GENE-DB human TR gene sequences. The TCRdist pipeline was used in a later analysis to assign CDR3 sequences and most-parsimonious VDJ recombination scenarios. In a later analysis, each TCR beta chain was defined by its CDR3 amino acid sequence together with its V-gene family, and reads without a unique V-gene family were excluded. A later analysis removed roughly 590 highly shared, low-generation-probability nucleotide sequences to deal with suspected cross-contamination and a sequencing artifact. In a later analysis, a clonal expansion index for each public chain was calculated from normalized within-repertoire ranks of inferred template counts. In a later analysis, generation probabilities were computed using a VDJ recombination model fitted to out-of-frame rearrangements, and the results were checked against IGoR. In a later analysis, TCR-TCR, TCR-HLA and TCR-CMV co-occurrence was scored with hypergeometric tests, and a repertoire-size bias correction was applied to TCR pairs. A later analysis estimated false discovery rates by permuting HLA or CMV assignments 20 times. In a later analysis, co-occurring TCRs were grouped using DBSCAN, and TCRdist sequence similarity was added for clustering within HLA-allele-positive subsets. Co-occurrence clustering excluded repertoires with fewer than 30,000 or more than 120,000 public chains, plus five with anomalous nucleotide sharing. TCRdb re-hosts the immuneACCESS table, in-frame sequences only. Its copies lack some clones; in the studies checked, an unresolved V gene accounts for under half of them, and the cause for the rest is not known. V, J and clone size derive from that table, while D and trimming were established from the DNA sequence. The sample has 100,000 to 150,000 clones on record, about 76% of them singletons. Over 5% of the sample rests with the top ten.

Overall results and qualifications from the work: A total of some 180 TCR beta chains were listed by the study as associated with cytomegalovirus. A later analysis associated 16,951 TCR beta sequences with specific HLA alleles at a false discovery rate of 0.05. In vitro tests confirmed that a few of the cytomegalovirus-associated TCR beta chains recognize cytomegalovirus antigens. Because counts were too low, about 15 rarely observed V segments, including chromosome 9 orphons, were left out of the earlier analysis of roughly 600 of the donors. The authors suggested that the approach could potentially be extended to other disease states and immunological phenotypes. The classifier was reported to diagnose cytomegalovirus status with high specificity and sensitivity in both the original cohort and the validation cohort. Because HLA typing was missing for some donors at each locus, association tests included only the typed subset. When HLA alleles, especially DR and DQ, strongly co-occurred, TCR associations were difficult to assign to individual alleles. A later analysis found that HLA-associated TCR beta chains were more clonally expanded and had lower generation probabilities than equally common non-associated chains. The presence/absence analyses assumed that sequencing depth was roughly uniform across donors, and that assumption may not be true. While some public TCRs were present in many individuals, most TCR sequences turned up only very rarely across donors. An earlier analysis of some 560 of the donors showed that most TCR beta V segments appeared in productive rearrangements either about 87% or about 30% of the time, which broadly matched IMGT annotations. Some IMGT-functional V segments, including TRBV6-2 and TRBV6-3, could not be told apart with the 87-base-pair reads, so those segments were excluded. A later genetic analysis associated a missense DCLRE1C variant with V-gene and J-gene trimming of TCR beta chains, and an independent cohort replicated the association. A later genetic analysis reported fewer N-insertions in productive TCRs among donors in an Asian-associated ancestry cluster than the roughly 620-donor mean. According to a later analysis, most CMV-associated TCR beta chains appeared to be HLA-restricted, and the HLA associations seemed to be driven largely by CMV exposure. In a later analysis, TCR association rates were found to vary across HLA loci, with the most associated TCRs seen for DRB1 alleles and the fewest for HLA-C alleles. A group of highly shared sequence variants was considered likely to be a technical artifact of the sequencing pipeline. CMV serostatus was the only immune exposure information available for the cohort. The cohort was sequenced for TCR beta chains only, and without alpha or paired-chain data the features that could be detected were limited. A further reported finding was that TCR beta sequences accurately predicted the HLA-A and HLA-B alleles for most subjects in the first cohort. Linkage disequilibrium might explain the correlated functional status among segregating V segments, but an unknown experimental factor could not be excluded. A later analysis reported that several top co-occurrence clusters appeared linked to parvovirus B19, influenza, CMV and Epstein-Barr virus.

As for this clone: The antigen this receptor binds is unknown. No base quality information exists; no much larger clone differs at one position.

The chain was built from TRBV12-2 and TRBJ2-7; the D call of TRBD1 is as the table states it, not checked on the DNA. TRBV12-2 represents a pseudogene. The sequenced sample was PBMCs. The clonotype was recovered from a man aged 40-49 years in good health and CMV-seropositive. The DNA sequence is given as TGTGCAAGTCGCTTCCCCCAGGCCGACTACGAGCAGTACTTC. This gives the protein CASRFPQADYEQYF.